The next 26 T cell receptor beta chains were all read from a single sample in a study of control samples from healthy donors and cancer patients. Sequencing was performed with immunoSEQ multiplex PCR; in TCRdb, only in-frame clones are kept and a portion is missing. The sample contains about 160,000 clones, roughly 94% of which appear only once. Sequencing was done on a sample of PBMCs. Receptor source: a man aged 60 to 69 with colorectal cancer.

This chain's CDR3 is CASSPLVRDEKLFF. DNA of the CDR3: TGTGCCAGCTCACCACTGGTGAGGGATGAAAAACTGTTTTTT. The chain combines TRBV18 with TRBJ1-4, with no clear D. The CDR3 is 14 residues long. V lost 1 base to trimming and J lost 6 bases, with 9 bases between them. Germline loops: CDR1 KGHSH, CDR2 LQKENI.

The V gene is TRBV18, the J gene TRBJ1-1; D unresolved. Per the germline V gene, CDR1 is KGHSH and CDR2 is LQKENI. Trimming took off 3 bases at V and 5 bases at J, with 4 bases between the two ends. The CDR3 extends over 11 amino acids. Written as DNA, the CDR3 is TGTGCCAGCTCACCGGGGACTGAAGCTTTCTTT. The encoded protein is CASSPGTEAFF.

The chain carries TRBV7-9 and TRBJ1-6; TRBD1 matches 8 bases. CDR3 length: 14 residues. Trimming took 6 bases from V and 7 from J; bases not matched to a gene: 5. CDR1 is SEHNR and CDR2 is FQNEAQ in the germline V gene (reference sequence). This CDR3 is CASREQGENSPLHF. For the CDR3, the DNA is TGTGCCAGCAGAGAACAGGGGGAAAATTCACCCCTCCACTTT.

The CDR3 is CASTPRQGTGSPLHF. CDR3 nucleotides: TGTGCCAGCACCCCAAGACAGGGGACGGGGTCACCCCTCCACTTT. The V gene is TRBV11-2, the J gene TRBJ1-6; 8 bases line up with TRBD1. This CDR3 comprises 15 residues. Germline V gene sequence: CDR1 SGHAT, CDR2 FQNNGV. The V segment lost 7 bases and the J segment 10 bases; nucleotides outside the gene matches: 12.

The rearrangement uses TRBV2 and TRBJ1-2; 8 bases are a match to TRBD1. Per germline, CDR1 SNHLY and CDR2 FYNNEI. This CDR3 is built from 14 residues. J was trimmed by 6 bases and V by 2 bases; bases with no gene match: 5. Here the CDR3 reads CASSEMAGGNGYTF. The CDR3 DNA follows: TGTGCCAGCAGTGAAATGGCAGGGGGCAATGGCTACACCTTC.

The V call is TRBV7-9, the J call TRBJ2-2, with TRBD1 matching 7 bases. The J segment lost 0 bases and the V segment lost 3 bases, leaving 4 bases of the junction unmatched. CDR1 and CDR2 (germline): SEHNR, FQNEAQ (reference sequence). The CDR3 has 16 residues. This chain's CDR3 is CASSLGTDPNTGELFF. CDR3 sequence (DNA): TGTGCCAGCAGCTTGGGGACAGACCCGAACACCGGGGAGCTGTTTTTT.

This chain uses TRBV19 with TRBJ2-3, with D possibly matching TRBD1 (5 bases). V lost 5 bases and J 2 bases, leaving 11 bases between the germline ends. Germline CDR1 reads LNHDA; CDR2 reads SQIVND (reference sequence). The CDR3 sequence is 14 residues long. The DNA for the CDR3 is TGTGCCAGTAGTGTCCAGGGATTCACAGATACGCAGTATTTT. The encoded protein is CASSVQGFTDTQYF.

J is TRBJ2-5 and V is TRBV7-9; D is perhaps TRBD1 or TRBD2 (5 bases each). Germline V gene sequence: CDR1 SEHNR, CDR2 FQNEAQ (reference sequence). V lost 4 bases to trimming and J lost 7 bases, with 13 bases between them. CDR3 length: 13 amino acids. The CDR3 coding sequence is TGTGCCAGCAGCTCCGGGACCATCGGGACCCAGTACTTC. Amino acids: CASSSGTIGTQYF. Using reference TRBV7-9 and TRBJ2-5 for the parts outside the CDR3, the full variable domain is DTGVSQNPRHKITKRGQNVTFRCDPISEHNRLYWYRQTLGQGPEFLTYFQNEAQLEKSRLLSDRFSAERPKGSFSTLEIQRTEQGDSAMYLCASSSGTIGTQYFGPGTRLLVL.

This clone came up once. The CDR3 here is CASSLEEVTPLHF. The CDR3 DNA sequence: TGTGCCAGCAGCTTAGAGGAAGTGACACCCCTCCACTTT. This chain links TRBV7-8 with TRBJ1-6; no reliable D call. Germline V lookup: CDR1 SGHVS, CDR2 FQNEAQ. Trimming stripped 1 base from V and 11 bases from J, with 9 bases between. The CDR3 consists of 13 residues.

V usage is TRBV27 and J usage is TRBJ2-7; no definite D call. V lost 4 bases to trimming and J lost 3 bases, with 10 bases between them. CDR1 and CDR2 from the germline V gene are MNHEY and SMNVEV (reference sequence). The CDR3 consists of 13 residues. CDR3 bases: TGTGCCAGCAGTTGGGGTCCGGGCTACGAGCAGTACTTC. It is translated as CASSWGPGYEQYF.

This clone was seen only once. The rearrangement joins TRBV6-5 to TRBJ2-3; 13 nucleotides line up with TRBD2. V lost 11 bases, J lost 6 bases, and 8 bases stayed unmatched. The CDR3 is 14 residues long. Germline assignment: CDR1 MNHEY and CDR2 SVGAGI. CDR3 amino acids: CAGTSGGVLDTQYF. CDR3 bases: TGTGCCGGCACTAGCGGGGGGGTCCTCGATACGCAGTATTTT.

The chain couples TRBV2 to TRBJ1-2, with D perhaps matching TRBD1 (6 bases). The CDR3 is 13 residues long. Between the trimmed V and J ends, which lost 3 bases and 5 bases, there was a span of 10 bases. From germline, CDR1 is SNHLY and CDR2 FYNNEI. CDR3 DNA sequence: TGTGCCAGCAGTGAGGGGGCCACATATGGCTACACCTTC. Residues: CASSEGATYGYTF. Full variable domain (rest looked up from reference TRBV2 and TRBJ1-2): EPEVTQTPSHQVTQMGQEVILRCVPISNHLYFYWYRQILGQKVEFLVSFYNNEISEKSEIFDDQFSVERPDGSNFTLKIRSTKLEDSAMYFCASSEGATYGYTFGSGTRLTVV.

This clone came up a few times. The chain joins TRBV12-3 or TRBV12-4 to TRBJ1-6; D gene unclear. V dropped 5 bases and J dropped 19 bases, with 18 bases sitting between them. CDR3 length equals 12 residues. The CDR3 is CASSRRREPPHF. CDR3 in DNA: TGTGCCAGCAGTAGGCGAAGGGAGCCACCTCACTTT.

J is TRBJ2-3 and V is TRBV5-8; 7 nucleotides line up with TRBD2. Germline CDR1 and CDR2: SGHTS and YDEGEE. The CDR3 has 15 residues. V lost 3 bases and J lost 1; bases outside the gene matches: 5. The CDR3 nucleotides are TGTGCCAGCAGCTGGGTGGCGGGGGGCACAGATACGCAGTATTTT. Translated: CASSWVAGGTDTQYF.

The V gene is TRBV11-3, the J gene TRBJ1-3; D is uncertain. Trimming stripped 5 bases from V and 0 bases from J, with 11 bases between. The length of the CDR3 is 15 residues. Germline V lookup: CDR1 SGHNT, CDR2 YENEEA. CDR3 residues: CASSRSFGSGNTIYF. The CDR3 DNA is TGTGCCAGCAGCCGGAGTTTTGGCTCTGGAAACACCATATATTTT.

The chain recombines TRBV19 with TRBJ1-1; the D is unclear. V shed 2 bases and J shed 1 base, with 5 bases lying between them. Germline V gene sequence: CDR1 LNHDA, CDR2 SQIVND (reference sequence). CDR3 size: 13 residues. CDR3 sequence: CASSINRNTEAFF. In nucleotides, the CDR3 is TGTGCCAGTAGTATAAACAGGAACACTGAAGCTTTCTTT.

With respect to this clone: A read error may produce the germline difference seen at one junction end. This rearrangement joins TRBV6-1 to TRBJ2-7; D is undetermined. This CDR3 spans 13 amino acids. Per germline, CDR1 MNHNS and CDR2 SASEGT. The CDR3 DNA reads as TGTGCCAGCAGTGAAGCTGACCTCTCACCTCCCGGCTTC. It specifies CASSEADLSPPGF.

The chain uses TRBV12-3 or TRBV12-4 and TRBJ1-1; D not resolved. The CDR3 length is 12 residues. Trimming cost V 4 bases and J 6 bases, with 9 bases left between them. This CDR3 is CASSWSRAEAFF. CDR3 DNA sequence: TGTGCCAGCAGTTGGTCGCGGGCTGAAGCTTTCTTT.

This sequence joins TRBV6-5 and TRBJ1-1, with no clear D. The CDR3 spans 14 residues. Trimming removed 2 bases at V and 0 bases at J, with 7 bases between. Germline V lookup: CDR1 MNHEY, CDR2 SVGAGI. This CDR3 is CASSYEALNTEAFF. In DNA form, the CDR3 reads TGTGCCAGCAGTTACGAGGCGCTGAACACTGAAGCTTTCTTT.

This clone was seen a single time. The chain employs TRBV6-2 or TRBV6-3 and TRBJ2-7; 13 bases match TRBD2. This CDR3 contains 15 residues. From germline, CDR1 is MNHEY and CDR2 SVGEGT. The J segment lost 1 base and the V segment lost 6 bases, leaving 3 bases of the junction unmatched. The CDR3 DNA sequence: TGTGCCAGCAGCAGACTAGCGGGGGGATCCTACGAGCAGTACTTC. Translation: CASSRLAGGSYEQYF.

The V gene is TRBV7-2, the J gene TRBJ2-7; no reliable D call. Germline V lookup: CDR1 SGHTA, CDR2 FQGNSA. Trimming removed 2 bases from V and 4 bases from J, with 9 bases in between. This CDR3 is 13 amino acids long. CDR3 sequence (DNA): TGTGCCAGCAGCTTAAACCGTGGGTACGAGCAGTACTTC. Its protein is CASSLNRGYEQYF.

This chain joins TRBV13 and TRBJ2-3; 9 bases align to TRBD2. With V trimmed by 0 bases and J by 3 bases, 4 bases remained unmatched. This CDR3 is 16 amino acids long. Germline loops: CDR1 PRHDT, CDR2 FYEKMQ (reference sequence). The CDR3, as DNA: TGTGCCAGCAGCTTAGGCGGGCTAGCGGGGACAGATACGCAGTATTTT. This sequence encodes CASSLGGLAGTDTQYF.

The rearrangement joins TRBV2 to TRBJ1-5; D gene ambiguous. This CDR3 comprises 15 residues. Germline values: CDR1 SNHLY, CDR2 FYNNEI. V was pared by 4 bases and J by 0 bases, with 10 bases between. The DNA of the CDR3 is TGTGCCAGCAGTGTCGAGGGAACTAGCAATCAGCCCCAGCATTTT. Its translation is CASSVEGTSNQPQHF.

V gene TRBV6-6 combines with J gene TRBJ1-4; possibly TRBD1 for D (6 bases). V was trimmed by 0 bases and J by 5 bases, leaving 10 bases between them. The CDR3 sequence is 15 residues long. In germline, CDR1 is MNHNY, CDR2 SVGAGI (reference sequence). CDR3 nucleotides: TGTGCCAGCAGTTACTCTGGACAGTCGAATGAAAAACTGTTTTTT. This translates into CASSYSGQSNEKLFF.

The gene calls are TRBV3-1 (or the pseudogene TRBV3-2) and TRBJ1-2, with unresolved D. Trimming left V 4 bases short and J 4 bases short, with 13 bases between. The CDR3 sequence is 14 residues long. Looked up from germline, CDR1 is LGHDT and CDR2 is YNNKEL (reference sequence). The CDR3 reads CASSPQAGPYGYTF. DNA of the CDR3: TGTGCCAGCAGCCCTCAGGCCGGCCCCTATGGCTACACCTTC.

The J gene is TRBJ2-4, the V gene TRBV29-1; 9 nucleotides line up with TRBD1. Per the germline V gene, CDR1 is SQVTM and CDR2 is ANQGSEA. The CDR3 contains 14 residues. The CDR3: CSAGDREAKNIQYF. The CDR3 region has the DNA TGCAGTGCGGGGGACAGGGAGGCCAAAAACATTCAGTACTTC.